This T cell receptor beta chain appears in the sequencing data of a study of Graves' ophthalmopathy and Graves' hyperthyroidism. Study-level background: The study drew peripheral blood at initial diagnosis, before any treatment. General study points: Thyroid clonotypes that were expanded above 0.001 frequency mostly also appeared in blood.

Transcripts of RNA were the source for amplifying TCR beta CDR3 regions. After a first-round RT-PCR with HTBI primers, a second-round multiplex PCR was run. TCRdb processed the multiplex PCR reads anew with MiXCR; each CDR3 protein has one entry. The data contain a few hundred thousand distinct CDR3 sequences, about 15% of them singletons. This clonotype was seen a few times. Antigen unknown. The CDR3 totals 16 residues. Germline V gives CDR1 SGHRS, CDR2 YFSETQ. V lost 7 bases to trimming and J lost 0 bases; unmatched junction nucleotides: 8. PBMCs came from 7.5 to 10 ml of fresh peripheral blood. Sequencing input: peripheral blood. The source of this sequence is an adult woman with stable Graves' hyperthyroidism. The chain couples TRBV5-1 to TRBJ2-2; 8 bases are shared with TRBD1. The CDR3 DNA follows: TGCGCCAGCTCCCGGGTACAGGGGGCGAACACCGGGGAGCTGTTTTTT. It translates to CASSRVQGANTGELFF.